The 9 T cell receptor beta chains listed next were all sequenced from one sample in a study of vaccination and CD4 T cells after COVID-19. Their antigen targets remain unknown. Treatment indicated: roughly 10-day PBMC culture with coronavirus spike peptide pools or control peptides (ViraFEST assay). Cultured CD4+ T-cell DNA underwent Oncomine TCR Beta short-read sequencing. MiXCR, run by TCRdb on the PCR reads, gives a single entry per CDR3 protein. The sample has about 3,700 distinct CDR3 sequences, over 20% seen once; the top ten hold roughly 21%. Sample: CD4+ T cells from blood, cultured in vitro. The source of these receptors is a human donor who had recovered from COVID-19.

This chain connects TRBV10-2 to TRBJ2-2; no clear D. With 3 bases removed from V and 6 bases from J, the gap between germline ends came to 20 bases. From germline, CDR1 is WSHSY and CDR2 SAAADI. The CDR3 totals 17 residues. The CDR3: CASSDISIFGNPGELFF. Here the CDR3 DNA reads TGCGCCAGCAGTGACATTTCAATCTTTGGCAATCCCGGGGAGCTGTTTTTT.

This clonotype was recorded only once. This sequence joins TRBV2 and TRBJ1-4, with D unclear. The germline CDR1 and CDR2 sequences are SNHLY and FYNNEI. This CDR3 comprises 14 residues. Trimming took off 2 bases at V and 4 bases at J, with 8 bases between the two ends. CDR3 in DNA: TGTGCCAGCAGTGAATTTAGGAGTAATGAAAAACTGTTTTTT. Protein sequence: CASSEFRSNEKLFF.

This clonotype was seen a few times. This chain links TRBV6-1 with TRBJ1-1; TRBD1 matches 10 bases. The CDR3 extends over 13 amino acids. CDR1 MNHNS and CDR2 SASEGT come from the germline V gene. J lost 4 bases, V lost 8 bases, and 4 bases had no gene match. The CDR3 spells CASGWDRGTEAFF. DNA of the CDR3: TGTGCCAGCGGATGGGACAGGGGCACTGAAGCTTTCTTT.

The J gene is TRBJ2-5, the V gene TRBV11-2; D perhaps matches TRBD1 (6 bases). The CDR3 has 15 amino acids. Trimming pared 4 bases from V and 0 bases from J, leaving 12 bases between. Germline V lookup: CDR1 SGHAT, CDR2 FQNNGV. In DNA, the CDR3 is TGTGCCAGCAGCTCGCCAGACAGGTACCAAGAGACCCAGTACTTC. Protein sequence: CASSSPDRYQETQYF.

The rearrangement links TRBV5-5 to TRBJ1-2; TRBD1 is a possible D gene (5 bases). Germline V CDR1 and CDR2: SGHKS, YYEKEE (reference sequence). There are 16 residues in the CDR3. The ends were cut back, 4 bases at V and 0 bases at J, with 16 bases in the middle. CDR3 sequence reads: CASSPRLGGANYGYTF. DNA for the CDR3: TGTGCCAGCAGCCCAAGGTTGGGGGGAGCTAACTATGGCTACACCTTC. The full variable domain, rest sourced from reference TRBV5-5 and TRBJ1-2, is DAGVTQSPTHLIKTRGQQVTLRCSPISGHKSVSWYQQVLGQGPQFIFQYYEKEERGRGNFPDRFSARQFPNYSSELNVNALLLGDSALYLCASSPRLGGANYGYTFGSGTRLTVV.

This clonotype was picked up a small number of times. This sequence joins TRBV5-4 and TRBJ2-7, with D uncertain. The germline V gene encodes CDR1 SGHNT and CDR2 YYREEE (reference sequence). V was pared by 0 bases and J by 2 bases, with 9 bases between. The CDR3 has 14 amino acids. The CDR3 here is CASSLDLLTYEQYF. The CDR3 nucleotides are TGTGCCAGCAGCTTGGATTTGTTGACCTACGAGCAGTACTTC.

This clonotype was recorded a few times. J is TRBJ1-3 and V is TRBV5-1, with 7 bases that match TRBD1. Germline V gives CDR1 SGHRS, CDR2 YFSETQ. The CDR3 is made up of 15 amino acids. Trimming took 2 bases from V and 0 from J; bases not matched to a gene: 2. The DNA of the CDR3 is TGCGCCAGCAGCTTACAGGGGAGCTCTGGAAACACCATATATTTT. Amino acid sequence: CASSLQGSSGNTIYF. Full variable domain (rest looked up from reference TRBV5-1 and TRBJ1-3): KAGVTQTPRYLIKTRGQQVTLSCSPISGHRSVSWYQQTPGQGLQFLFEYFSETQRNKGNFPGRFSGRQFSNSRSEMNVSTLELGDSALYLCASSLQGSSGNTIYFGEGSWLTVV.

This chain links TRBV12-3 or TRBV12-4 with TRBJ2-7; D may match TRBD1 or TRBD2 (5 bases each). This CDR3 has 17 residues. Trimming pared 3 bases from V and 7 bases from J, leaving 25 bases between. The DNA of the CDR3 is TGTGCCAGCAGTTTGGGAATAGGGGACCGAGCTACGAGGGAGCAGTACTTC. Its protein product is CASSLGIGDRATREQYF.

This clonotype ranks as medium-sized (0.01 to 0.1%). The junction departs from the called germline gene at one end, perhaps through a read error. The V gene is TRBV7-9, the J gene TRBJ1-6; a weak D match, TRBD1 (6 bases). Germline CDR1 and CDR2: SEHNR and FQNEAQ (reference sequence). The CDR3 runs to 14 residues. Here the CDR3 reads CASSGGAYNSPLHF. CDR3 in DNA: TGTGCCAGCTCTGGGGGGGCCTACAATTCACCCCTCCACTTT.